The entry below describes one TCR beta chain. Its antigen remains unidentified. This sample stems from a study of T cell repertoires in cytomegalovirus infection. As for the study in general: Used in the study were CMV epitopes, some recently identified and HLA-C-restricted, others well-studied and HLA-B-restricted.

The germline gives CDR1 MDHEN, CDR2 SYDVKM. J was trimmed by 1 base and V by 6 bases; bases with no gene match: 6. The CDR3 totals 15 residues. MiXCR, run by TCRdb on the reads, gives a single entry per CDR3 protein. In the table there are some 500,000 distinct CDR3 sequences, roughly 42% of which are singletons. The sample consisted of cultured PBMCs, taken from culture after CMV antigen stimulation. The rearrangement links TRBV28 to TRBJ1-1; 9 nucleotides line up with TRBD1. This clonotype was obtained from a human donor in good health (CMV status not recorded). Some clones in this sample may be carry-over from other donors' samples. CDR3 sequence reads: CASRYADRGNTEAFF. CDR3 DNA sequence: TGTGCCAGCAGGTACGCGGACAGGGGGAACACTGAAGCTTTCTTT.